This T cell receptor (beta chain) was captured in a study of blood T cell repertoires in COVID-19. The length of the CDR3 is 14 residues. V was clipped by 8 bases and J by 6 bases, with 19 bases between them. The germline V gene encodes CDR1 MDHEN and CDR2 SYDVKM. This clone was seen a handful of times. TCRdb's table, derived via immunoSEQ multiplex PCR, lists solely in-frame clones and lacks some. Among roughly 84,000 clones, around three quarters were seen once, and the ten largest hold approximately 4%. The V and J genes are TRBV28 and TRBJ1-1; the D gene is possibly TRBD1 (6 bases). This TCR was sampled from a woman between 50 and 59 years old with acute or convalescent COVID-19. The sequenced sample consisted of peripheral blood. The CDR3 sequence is CASFRPGGRAEAFF. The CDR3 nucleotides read TGTGCCAGCTTCCGCCCGGGGGGGCGCGCTGAAGCTTTCTTT.